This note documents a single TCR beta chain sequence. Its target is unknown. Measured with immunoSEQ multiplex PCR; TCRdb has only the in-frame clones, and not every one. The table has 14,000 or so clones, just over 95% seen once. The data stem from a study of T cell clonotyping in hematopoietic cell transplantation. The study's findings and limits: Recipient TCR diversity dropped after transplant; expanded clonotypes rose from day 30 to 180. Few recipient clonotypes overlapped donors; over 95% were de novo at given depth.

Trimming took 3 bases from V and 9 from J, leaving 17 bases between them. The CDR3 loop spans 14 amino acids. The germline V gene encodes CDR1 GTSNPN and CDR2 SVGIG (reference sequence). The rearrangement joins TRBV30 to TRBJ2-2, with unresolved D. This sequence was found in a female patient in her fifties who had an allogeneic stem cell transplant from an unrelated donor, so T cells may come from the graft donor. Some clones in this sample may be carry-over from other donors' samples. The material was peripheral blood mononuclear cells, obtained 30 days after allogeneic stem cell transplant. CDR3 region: CAWSRRQAYRELFF. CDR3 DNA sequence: TGTGCCTGGAGCCGAAGGCAGGCGTACCGGGAGCTGTTTTTT.